One TCR beta chain is described in this entry. This sample was taken from a study of blood T cell repertoires in COVID-19. For the study at large: PBMCs, B-cell-depleted T cells, or T cells were the source of the cDNA or gDNA that made up the material.

This CDR3 spans 15 amino acids. Trimming removed 2 bases from V and 4 bases from J; junction bases left unmatched: 3. Looked up from germline, CDR1 is LGHDT and CDR2 is YNNKEL (reference sequence). Data came from immunoSEQ multiplex PCR; TCRdb stores just in-frame clones and leaves some out. The sample carries approximately 260,000 clones, 87% recorded once. Assignments of participants to cohorts depended upon their own reported clinical history. Sequenced input: PBMCs or T cells enriched from blood (not recorded which). This receptor was taken from a young woman with acute COVID-19. The rearrangement uses TRBV3-1 (or the pseudogene TRBV3-2) and TRBJ1-2, with 11 bases that match TRBD1. CDR3 residues: CASSQRGQGAYGYTF. DNA for the CDR3: TGTGCCAGCAGCCAAAGAGGACAGGGGGCCTATGGCTACACCTTC.